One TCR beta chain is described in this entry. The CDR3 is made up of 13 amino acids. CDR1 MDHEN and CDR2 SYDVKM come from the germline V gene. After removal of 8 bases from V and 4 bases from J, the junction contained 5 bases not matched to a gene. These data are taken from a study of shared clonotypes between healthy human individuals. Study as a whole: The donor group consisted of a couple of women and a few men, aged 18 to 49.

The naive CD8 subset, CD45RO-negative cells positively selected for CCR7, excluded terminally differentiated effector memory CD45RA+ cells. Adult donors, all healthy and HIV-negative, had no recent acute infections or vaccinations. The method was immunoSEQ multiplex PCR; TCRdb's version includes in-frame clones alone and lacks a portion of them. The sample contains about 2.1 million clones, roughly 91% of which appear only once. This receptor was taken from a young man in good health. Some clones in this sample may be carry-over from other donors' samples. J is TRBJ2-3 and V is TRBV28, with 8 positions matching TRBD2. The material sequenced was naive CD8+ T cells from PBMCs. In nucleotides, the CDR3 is TGTGCCAGCGCCCGGACTAGCCCAGATACGCAGTATTTT. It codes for CASARTSPDTQYF.